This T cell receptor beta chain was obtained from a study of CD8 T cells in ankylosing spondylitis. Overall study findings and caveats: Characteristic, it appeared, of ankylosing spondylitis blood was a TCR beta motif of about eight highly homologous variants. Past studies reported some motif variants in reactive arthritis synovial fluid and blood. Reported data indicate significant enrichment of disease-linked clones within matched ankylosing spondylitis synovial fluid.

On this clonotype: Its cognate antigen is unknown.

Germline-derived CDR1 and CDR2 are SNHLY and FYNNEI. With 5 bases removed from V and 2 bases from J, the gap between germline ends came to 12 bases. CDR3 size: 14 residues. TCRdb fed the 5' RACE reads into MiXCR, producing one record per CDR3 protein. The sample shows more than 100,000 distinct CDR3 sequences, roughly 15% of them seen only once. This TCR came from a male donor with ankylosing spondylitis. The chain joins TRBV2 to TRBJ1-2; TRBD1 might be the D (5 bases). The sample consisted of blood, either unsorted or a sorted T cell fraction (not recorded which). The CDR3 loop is CASSLYDRNYGYTF. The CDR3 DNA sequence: TGTGCCAGCAGTCTCTACGACAGAAACTATGGCTACACCTTC.